This TCR beta chain was captured by sequencing in a study of shared clonotypes between healthy human individuals. Germline V gives CDR1 MNHEY, CDR2 SMNVEV (reference sequence). Trimming took off 3 bases at V and 7 bases at J, with 13 bases between the two ends. There are 15 residues in the CDR3. The assay ran at deep level. Profiled with immunoSEQ multiplex PCR; TCRdb holds only in-frame clones, not every one. The table shows around 2.5 million clones, with 80% to 95% occurring only once. Each sample came from a Caucasian adult donor living in Nashville, Tennessee. The clonotype was recovered from a man younger than 35 in good health. Some clones in this sample may be carry-over from other donors' samples. The J gene is TRBJ1-6, the V gene TRBV27; D not certain. The sequencing input was naive CD4+ T cells from PBMCs. The subset denotes: CD45RA+ positively selected. CDR3 protein: CASSFRTINNSPLHF. In DNA form, the CDR3 reads TGTGCCAGCAGTTTTCGAACCATAAACAATTCACCCCTCCACTTT.